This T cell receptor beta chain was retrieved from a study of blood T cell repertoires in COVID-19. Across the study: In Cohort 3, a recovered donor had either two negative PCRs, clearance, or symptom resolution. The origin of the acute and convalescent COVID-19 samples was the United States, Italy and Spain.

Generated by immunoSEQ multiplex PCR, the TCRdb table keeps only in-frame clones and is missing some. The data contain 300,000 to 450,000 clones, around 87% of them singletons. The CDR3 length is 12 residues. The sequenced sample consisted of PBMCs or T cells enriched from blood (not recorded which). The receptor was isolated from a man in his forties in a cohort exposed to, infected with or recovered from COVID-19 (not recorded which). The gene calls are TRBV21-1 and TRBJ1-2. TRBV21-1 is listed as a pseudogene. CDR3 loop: CASTLFNYGYTF. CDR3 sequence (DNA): TGTGCCAGCACCCTTTTCAACTATGGCTACACCTTC.